Presented here are 17 T cell receptor beta chains from one specimen sequenced in a study of metastatic and nonmetastatic thyroid tumors. Thyroid surgery took place with no prior treatment in any patient. TCRdb reanalyzed the PCR reads via MiXCR. The sample holds more than 40,000 clones, under 20% seen once. Sequenced: blood. These receptors all stem from a female donor with papillary thyroid cancer or a benign thyroid nodule (not recorded which). Some clones in this sample may be carry-over from other donors' samples.

This clone was observed many times. The V call is TRBV3-1, the J call TRBJ1-6; 11 bases agree with TRBD1. Per germline, CDR1 LGHDT and CDR2 YNNKEL (reference sequence). The CDR3 is made up of 16 amino acids. J was trimmed by 7 bases and V by 0 bases; bases with no gene match: 2. DNA of the CDR3: TGTGCCAGCAGCCAAGATCGGGACAGGGGGAATTCACCCCTCCACTTT. Protein sequence: CASSQDRDRGNSPLHF. Combining the CDR3 with reference TRBV3-1 and TRBJ1-6 gives the whole variable domain DTAVSQTPKYLVTQMGNDKSIKCEQNLGHDTMYWYKQDSKKFLKIMFSYNNKELIINETVPNRFSPKSPDKAHLNLHINSLELGDSAVYFCASSQDRDRGNSPLHFGNGTRLTVT.

This clone appeared a few times. The rearrangement joins TRBV29-1 to TRBJ2-1; the match to TRBD1 covers 8 bases. Losses at the gene ends were 4 bases for V and 8 bases for J; bases not matched to a gene: 7. CDR3 length equals 13 residues. Germline-derived CDR1 and CDR2 are SQVTM and ANQGSEA. The CDR3 bases are TGCAGCGTTGCGGGACAGGTGCGTTATGAGCAGTTCTTC. Translated, it gives CSVAGQVRYEQFF.

Many counts were recorded for this clone. The chain couples TRBV19 to TRBJ2-3, with 8 bases that match TRBD1. CDR1 and CDR2 (germline): LNHDA, SQIVND (reference sequence). V shed 6 bases, J shed 4 bases, and the junction held 3 bases outside the gene matches. The CDR3 loop spans 13 amino acids. In DNA form, the CDR3 reads TGTGCCAGTAGCGGACAGGGCCCAGATACGCAGTATTTT. Its protein is CASSGQGPDTQYF. Combining the CDR3 with reference TRBV19 and TRBJ2-3 gives the whole variable domain DGGITQSPKYLFRKEGQNVTLSCEQNLNHDAMYWYRQDPGQGLRLIYYSQIVNDFQKGDIAEGYSVSREKKESFPLTVTSAQKNPTAFYLCASSGQGPDTQYFGPGTRLTVL.

This clone was counted many times. V gene TRBV6-1 combines with J gene TRBJ2-1; TRBD2 is a possible D gene (6 bases). V lost 5 bases and J lost 12, with 26 bases in between. The CDR3 spans 16 residues. The germline CDR1 and CDR2 sequences are MNHNS and SASEGT. The DNA of the CDR3 is TGTGCCAGCAGTCAAAAACCGGGACTGGGAGCCTCGGGGCAGTTCTTC. It yields the protein CASSQKPGLGASGQFF.

As regards this clone: One junction end disagrees with the germline gene, perhaps due to a read error. The J gene is TRBJ1-1, the V gene TRBV18; maybe TRBD1 (6 bases). Germline loops: CDR1 KGHSH, CDR2 LQKENI. The CDR3 length is 16 residues. The CDR3 loop is CASSPSNREVNTEASF. Written as DNA, the CDR3 is TGTGCCAGCTCACCATCTAACAGGGAGGTGAACACTGAAGCTTCCTTT.

This clone was found many times. This chain uses TRBV30 with TRBJ2-7; D possibly matches TRBD1 or TRBD2 (5 bases each). Per germline, CDR1 GTSNPN and CDR2 SVGIG (reference sequence). The germline V and J ends were trimmed by 1 base and 7 bases, with 17 bases remaining between them. The CDR3 runs 14 residues. CDR3 in amino acids: CAWSAQEGWGEQYF. CDR3 nucleotides: TGTGCCTGGAGTGCCCAGGAAGGGTGGGGGGAGCAGTACTTC.

This clone was detected many times. This specimen includes other DNA sequences encoding the same CDR3. This chain uses TRBV4-1 with TRBJ2-7; 7 bases align to TRBD1. This CDR3 has 16 amino acids. The junction had 5 bases not matched to a gene; V was cut back by 0 bases and J by 0 bases. Per germline, CDR1 MGHRA and CDR2 YSYEKL. In DNA, the CDR3 is TGCGCCAGCAGCCAAGATCCAGGGGGAAGCTCCTACGAGCAGTACTTC. The encoded protein is CASSQDPGGSSYEQYF.

Many counts were recorded for this clone. The V gene is TRBV5-1, the J gene TRBJ1-2; possible D gene TRBD1, 6 bases. Germline CDR1 is SGHRS and CDR2 is YFSETQ. V dropped 1 base and J dropped 8 bases, with 18 bases sitting between them. The CDR3 contains 15 residues. CDR3 bases: TGCGCCAGCAGCTTGCCTCCGACAGGTGGATACGGCTACACCTTC. It codes for CASSLPPTGGYGYTF.

This clone was picked up many times. V and J are TRBV12-3 or TRBV12-4 and TRBJ1-2; 8 nucleotides align to TRBD1. CDR3 length: 15 amino acids. After removal of 4 bases from V and 5 bases from J, the junction contained 9 bases not matched to a gene. Here the CDR3 reads CASSSHLTGEYGYTF. As DNA, the CDR3 is TGTGCCAGCAGTTCCCACCTGACAGGGGAGTATGGCTACACCTTC.

Many counts were recorded for this clone. The genes are TRBV7-9 and TRBJ2-1; 7 bases fit TRBD2. Trimming removed 7 bases from V and 0 bases from J; junction bases left unmatched: 3. There are 14 residues in the CDR3. From germline, CDR1 is SEHNR and CDR2 FQNEAQ (reference sequence). CDR3 protein: CASTGTTSYNEQFF. The DNA of the CDR3 is TGTGCCAGCACCGGGACTACCTCCTACAATGAGCAGTTCTTC.

This clone was counted only a few times. A much larger clone is a single base away; this may be a read error. Additional DNA sequences in this sample encode the identical CDR3. The chain carries TRBV4-1 and TRBJ1-6; D gene ambiguous. CDR3 length equals 14 residues. Germline V lookup: CDR1 MGHRA, CDR2 YSYEKL. The CDR3 DNA follows: TGTGCCAGCAGCCAAGAGGAGGGAAGATCACCCCTCCACTTT. It translates to CASSQEEGRSPLHF.

This clone was counted ten times or more. The gene calls are TRBV7-2 and TRBJ1-5, with TRBD1 as a possible D gene (5 bases). Germline assignment: CDR1 SGHTA and CDR2 FQGNSA. Deletions cut 4 bases from V and 0 bases from J, with 10 bases between. This CDR3 is 15 amino acids long. The CDR3 sequence: CASSWDVNSNQPQHF. The CDR3, as DNA: TGTGCCAGCAGCTGGGACGTAAATAGCAATCAGCCCCAGCATTTT.

This clone was recorded at least ten times. CDR3 coding DNA: TGTGCCAGCAGTGAGAAGTGGGGGGCCGGGGTAGAGACCCAGTACTTC. This codes for CASSEKWGAGVETQYF. The rearrangement uses TRBV6-1 and TRBJ2-5; the D gene could be TRBD1 or TRBD2 (6 bases each). This CDR3 is built from 16 residues. Per the germline V gene, CDR1 is MNHNS and CDR2 is SASEGT. With 3 bases removed from V and 4 bases from J, the gap between germline ends came to 18 bases.

This clone was counted only a few times. The chain carries TRBV30 and TRBJ1-6, with a weak D call TRBD1 (6 bases). V lost 5 bases and J 7 bases, leaving 15 bases between the germline ends. This CDR3 region has 14 residues. Germline lookup yields CDR1 GTSNPN and CDR2 SVGIG (reference sequence). The CDR3 region has the DNA TGTGCCTGGGTCTCGGGGGCTAAGAATTCACCCCTCCACTTT. It yields the protein CAWVSGAKNSPLHF.

This clone was picked up many times. The V and J genes are TRBV30 and TRBJ1-3, with a possible D match to TRBD1 (6 bases). In germline, CDR1 is GTSNPN, CDR2 SVGIG (reference sequence). V lost 4 bases and J 0 bases, leaving 10 bases between the germline ends. The CDR3 covers 14 residues. CDR3 sequence: CAWTGTPSGNTIYF. CDR3 bases: TGTGCCTGGACTGGGACACCCTCTGGAAACACCATATATTTT.

Ten or more counts support this clone. The rearrangement uses TRBV5-8 and TRBJ1-6; D might be TRBD1 (5 bases). Germline V CDR1 and CDR2: SGHTS, YDEGEE. Trimming pared 6 bases from V and 9 bases from J, leaving 16 bases between. The CDR3 totals 14 residues. In DNA, the CDR3 is TGTGCCAGCATCAGGCTAGGGGTTCGTTCACCCCTCCACTTT. Protein: CASIRLGVRSPLHF. Complete variable domain (other parts from reference TRBV5-8 and TRBJ1-6): EAGVTQSPTHLIKTRGQQATLRCSPISGHTSVYWYQQALGLGLQFLLWYDEGEERNRGNFPPRFSGRQFPNYSSELNVNALELEDSALYLCASIRLGVRSPLHFGNGTRLTVT.

This clone turned up a few times. The chain combines TRBV27 with TRBJ2-2, with D unclear. CDR3 length equals 15 residues. Deletions cut 0 bases from V and 4 bases from J, with 9 bases between. In germline, CDR1 is MNHEY, CDR2 SMNVEV (reference sequence). The CDR3 nucleotides are TGTGCCAGCAGTTTATCTTCTGCGAGCACCGGGGAGCTGTTTTTT. Amino acid sequence: CASSLSSASTGELFF.